Following are 3 T cell receptor beta chains from one sample sequenced in a study of T cells in localized non-small cell lung cancer (dated by TCRdb to the early 2020s). Library method: the immunoSEQ multiplex PCR assay. TCRdb mirrors the immuneACCESS table, restricted to in-frame sequences. Some clones are absent from its copies; in checked studies, under half trace to an unresolved V gene, and the reason for the others is unknown. Counted in this sample were more than 100,000 clones; around 90% of them appeared once. The ten largest clones add up to around 1.7% of the sample. Sequenced material: peripheral blood, taken before any cancer treatment. These receptors all stem from an older female donor with stage I lung adenocarcinoma.

V gene TRBV28 combines with J gene TRBJ1-2; 7 bases fit TRBD1. This CDR3 has 14 amino acids. CDR1 and CDR2 from the germline V gene are MDHEN and SYDVKM. With 7 bases clipped from V and 5 bases from J, the junction kept 10 bases outside the gene matches. The CDR3 loop is CASTTLTGFYGYTF. The CDR3 DNA follows: TGTGCCAGCACCACCCTGACAGGGTTTTATGGCTACACCTTC.

The rearrangement links TRBV6-6 to TRBJ1-1, with 8 nucleotides matching TRBD1. Losses at the gene ends were 0 bases for V and 2 bases for J; bases not matched to a gene: 5. The CDR3 is 16 residues long. Germline V gene data show CDR1 as MNHNY and CDR2 as SVGAGI (reference sequence). CDR3 sequence: CASSYSPGGSNTEAFF. Written as DNA, the CDR3 is TGTGCCAGCAGTTACTCGCCAGGGGGCTCAAACACTGAAGCTTTCTTT.

This clone was seen once. The chain couples TRBV7-9 to TRBJ1-5; 8 nucleotides match TRBD1. After removal of 2 bases from V and 5 bases from J, the junction contained 8 bases not matched to a gene. CDR3 size: 16 residues. Germline lookup yields CDR1 SEHNR and CDR2 FQNEAQ (reference sequence). CDR3 protein: CASSLYGTGIYQPQHF. The CDR3 DNA sequence: TGTGCCAGCAGCTTATACGGGACAGGCATCTATCAGCCCCAGCATTTT. The full variable domain, its missing parts supplied by reference TRBV7-9 and TRBJ1-5, is DTGVSQNPRHKITKRGQNVTFRCDPISEHNRLYWYRQTLGQGPEFLTYFQNEAQLEKSRLLSDRFSAERPKGSFSTLEIQRTEQGDSAMYLCASSLYGTGIYQPQHFGDGTRLSIL.